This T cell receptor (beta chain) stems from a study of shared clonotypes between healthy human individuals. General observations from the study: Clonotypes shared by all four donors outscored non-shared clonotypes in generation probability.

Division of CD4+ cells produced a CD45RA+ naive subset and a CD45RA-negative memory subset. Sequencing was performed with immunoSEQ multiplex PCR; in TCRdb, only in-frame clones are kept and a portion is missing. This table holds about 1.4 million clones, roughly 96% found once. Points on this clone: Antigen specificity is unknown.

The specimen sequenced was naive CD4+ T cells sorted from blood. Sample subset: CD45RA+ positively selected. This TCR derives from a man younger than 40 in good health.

The CDR3 sequence is CASSSRQVQAQYF. The CDR3 DNA follows: TGTGCCAGCAGCTCCCGACAGGTACAGGCCCAGTACTTC. This chain connects TRBV5-4 to TRBJ2-5, with D possibly matching TRBD1 (6 bases). Germline values: CDR1 SGHNT, CDR2 YYREEE (reference sequence). The CDR3 sequence is 13 residues long. V lost 3 bases and J 9 bases, leaving 15 bases between the germline ends.